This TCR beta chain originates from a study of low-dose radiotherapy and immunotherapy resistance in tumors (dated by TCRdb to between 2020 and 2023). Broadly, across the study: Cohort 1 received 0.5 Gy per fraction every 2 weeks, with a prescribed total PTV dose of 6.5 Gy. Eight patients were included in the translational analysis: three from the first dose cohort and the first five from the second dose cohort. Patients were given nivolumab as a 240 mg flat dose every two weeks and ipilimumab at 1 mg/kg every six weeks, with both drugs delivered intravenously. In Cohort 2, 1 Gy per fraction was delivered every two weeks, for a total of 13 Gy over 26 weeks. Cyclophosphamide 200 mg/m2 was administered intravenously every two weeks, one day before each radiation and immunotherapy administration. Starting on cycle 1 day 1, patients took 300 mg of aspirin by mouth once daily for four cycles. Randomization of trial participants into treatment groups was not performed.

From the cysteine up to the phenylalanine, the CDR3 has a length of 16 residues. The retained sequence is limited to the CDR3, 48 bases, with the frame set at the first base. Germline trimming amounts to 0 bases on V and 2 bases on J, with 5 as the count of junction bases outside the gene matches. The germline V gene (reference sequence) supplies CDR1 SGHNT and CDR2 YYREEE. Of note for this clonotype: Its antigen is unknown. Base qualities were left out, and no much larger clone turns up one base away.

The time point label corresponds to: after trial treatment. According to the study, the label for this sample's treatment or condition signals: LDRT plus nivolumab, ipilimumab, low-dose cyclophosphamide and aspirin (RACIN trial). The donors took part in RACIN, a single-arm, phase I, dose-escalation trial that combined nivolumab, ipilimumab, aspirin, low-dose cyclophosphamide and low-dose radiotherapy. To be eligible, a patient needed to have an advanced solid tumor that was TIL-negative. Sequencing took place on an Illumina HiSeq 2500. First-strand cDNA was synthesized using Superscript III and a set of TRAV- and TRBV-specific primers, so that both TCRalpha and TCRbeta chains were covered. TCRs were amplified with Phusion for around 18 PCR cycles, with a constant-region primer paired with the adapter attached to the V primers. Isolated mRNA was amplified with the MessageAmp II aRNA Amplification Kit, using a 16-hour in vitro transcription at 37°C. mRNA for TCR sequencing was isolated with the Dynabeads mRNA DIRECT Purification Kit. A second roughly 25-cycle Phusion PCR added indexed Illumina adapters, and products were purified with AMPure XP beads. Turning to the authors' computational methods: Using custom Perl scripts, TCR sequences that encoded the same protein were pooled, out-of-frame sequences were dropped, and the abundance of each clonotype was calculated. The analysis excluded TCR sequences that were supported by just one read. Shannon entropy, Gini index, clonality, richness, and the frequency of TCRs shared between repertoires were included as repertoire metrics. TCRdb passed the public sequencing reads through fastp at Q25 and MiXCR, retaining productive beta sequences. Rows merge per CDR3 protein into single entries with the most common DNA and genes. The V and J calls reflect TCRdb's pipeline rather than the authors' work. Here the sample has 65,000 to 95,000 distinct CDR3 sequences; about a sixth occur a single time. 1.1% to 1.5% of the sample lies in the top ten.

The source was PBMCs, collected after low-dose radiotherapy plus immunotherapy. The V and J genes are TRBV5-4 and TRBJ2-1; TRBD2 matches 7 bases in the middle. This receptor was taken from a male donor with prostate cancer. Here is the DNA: TGTGCCAGCAGCTTGGATCGGGAGGCCCCCTACAATGAGCAGTTCTTC. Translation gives CASSLDREAPYNEQFF.